This T cell receptor (beta chain) was captured by sequencing in a study of identical twins. Overall study findings and caveats: Weaker excess sharing between twins was seen in beta out-of-frame sequences. Analyses based on zero insertions could be partly confounded by invariant MAIT and iNKT cells.

Germline CDR1 is SNHLY and CDR2 is FYNNEI. The CDR3 has 13 amino acids. V lost 4 bases, J lost 13 bases, and 16 bases lay in between. Template switching added a universal primer binding site, and final cDNA carried unique molecular identifiers. TCRdb called the 5' RACE reads again in MiXCR, with one record for every CDR3 protein. The repertoire holds just under 650,000 distinct CDR3 sequences, with about 7.1% as singletons. This clonotype was seen ten or more times. Its target is unknown. The same specimen was also included in a second study, on yellow fever vaccine responses in identical twins.

The rearrangement uses TRBV2 and TRBJ1-4, with D maybe TRBD1 (5 bases). This TCR came from a woman aged 18-29 years in good health. Source material: PBMCs. CDR3 sequence (DNA): TGTGCCAGCAGTGCGGGGGACGGAAATCTACTGTTTTTT. Protein sequence: CASSAGDGNLLFF. Full variable domain (outside the CDR3, taken from reference TRBV2 and TRBJ1-4): EPEVTQTPSHQVTQMGQEVILRCVPISNHLYFYWYRQILGQKVEFLVSFYNNEISEKSEIFDDQFSVERPDGSNFTLKIRSTKLEDSAMYFCASSAGDGNLLFFGSGTQLSVL.